The present TCR beta chain was sequenced within a study of blood T cell repertoires in COVID-19. About the research overall: Samples taken during acute and convalescent COVID-19 were collected in the United States, Italy and Spain. From T cells, B-cell-depleted T cells, or PBMCs came the material, which was cDNA or gDNA.

Generated by immunoSEQ multiplex PCR, the TCRdb table keeps only in-frame clones and is missing some. This sample has about 150,000 clones, with more than 75% found just once. Trimming removed 1 base from V and 0 bases from J, with 10 bases in between. The CDR3 length is 16 residues. The germline V gene has CDR1 LNHNV and CDR2 YYDKDF (reference sequence). Seattle participants joined during active infection and were tracked over time. The clonotype originates from a woman in her sixties or seventies with COVID-19, enrolled during active disease. V gene TRBV15 combines with J gene TRBJ2-1, with a possible D match to TRBD2 (6 bases). Sequencing was done on a sample of peripheral blood. This CDR3 is CATSRATGVSYNEQFF. In nucleotides, the CDR3 is TGTGCCACCAGCAGAGCCACGGGAGTCTCCTACAATGAGCAGTTCTTC.